This record covers a single T cell receptor beta chain. Its antigen remains unknown. No donor was unhealthy or non-Caucasian. TCRdb ran MiXCR on the 5' RACE reads and lists one entry per CDR3 protein. Of some 500,000 distinct CDR3 sequences detected, approximately 15% appear once; the ten largest clones hold 0.5% to 0.65%. The data belong to a study of identical twins. Study-wide results and caveats: Invariant MAIT and iNKT cells are populations that could partly confound zero-insertion analyses. Sequences that were beta out-of-frame showed weaker excess twin sharing. There were fewer insertions in abundant cord blood beta clonotypes, but memory repertoires showed no such pattern.

The germline V gene encodes CDR1 LGHDT and CDR2 YNNKEL (reference sequence). The CDR3 sequence is 14 residues long. Trimming removed 3 bases at V and 5 bases at J, with 13 bases between. These sequences were also reported in another study, on yellow fever vaccine responses in identical twins.

The rearrangement links TRBV3-1 to TRBJ2-5; tentatively, D is TRBD2 (5 bases). This sequence was found in a woman between 18 and 30 years old in good health. Sequences were obtained from CD4+ T cells sorted from blood. In nucleotides, the CDR3 is TGTGCCAGCAGCCACCAAACTAGAATGGAGACCCAGTACTTC. Amino acid sequence: CASSHQTRMETQYF.